This T cell receptor (beta chain) was found in a study of blood T cell repertoires in COVID-19. Across the study: The United States, Italy and Spain supplied acute and convalescent COVID-19 samples. The analysed material was cDNA or gDNA that came from T cells, B-cell-depleted T cells, or PBMCs.

The germline CDR1 and CDR2 sequences are MDHEN and SYDVKM. This CDR3 contains 15 residues. With V trimmed by 3 bases and J by 6 bases, 6 bases remained unmatched. Original analysis: Using reference gene primer amplification, nucleated cell counts were estimated. TCRdb keeps only in-frame clones here, not all; method: immunoSEQ multiplex PCR. The DNA was the basis for D and trimming; V, J and clone size are from that table. The sample shows roughly 150,000 clones, roughly nine tenths of them seen only once. Only one count was recorded for this clone. The receptor was derived from a woman aged 40 to 49 with acute or convalescent COVID-19. The chain uses TRBV28 and TRBJ2-2; the match to TRBD1 covers 8 bases. The sequencing input was peripheral blood. In nucleotides, the CDR3 is TGTGCCAGCAGTTTCAGGACAGGGTTAGCCGGGGAGCTGTTTTTT. Encoded protein: CASSFRTGLAGELFF.